The sample holds one count of the clone carrying this T cell receptor beta chain. Its antigen is unidentified. The CDR3 sequence is 19 residues long. CDR1 MDHEN and CDR2 SYDVKM come from the germline V gene. Trimming cost V 2 bases and J 4 bases; bases outside gene matches: 15. This record belongs to a study of shared clonotypes between healthy human individuals. Study-level points and caveats: With a handful of donors compared, 4.5% to 6.5% of naive CD4 clonotypes were shared. The authors sampled blood alone, and tissue repertoires likely differ.

Method: immunoSEQ multiplex PCR; TCRdb's copy keeps in-frame clones and lacks some. The data contain roughly 680,000 clones, 55% to 75% of them seen just once; the ten biggest clones take up about 1.8%. Material for sequencing was memory CD4+ T cells sorted from blood. Subset indicated: CD45RA-negative fraction. This clonotype was sampled from a woman aged 30 to 39 in good health. This rearrangement joins TRBV28 to TRBJ2-2; 8 positions match TRBD2. CDR3 sequence (DNA): TGTGCCAGCAGTTTAAGGTTGCGGCGAGCGGGAGTTGGCACCGGGGAGCTGTTTTTT. It specifies CASSLRLRRAGVGTGELFF.